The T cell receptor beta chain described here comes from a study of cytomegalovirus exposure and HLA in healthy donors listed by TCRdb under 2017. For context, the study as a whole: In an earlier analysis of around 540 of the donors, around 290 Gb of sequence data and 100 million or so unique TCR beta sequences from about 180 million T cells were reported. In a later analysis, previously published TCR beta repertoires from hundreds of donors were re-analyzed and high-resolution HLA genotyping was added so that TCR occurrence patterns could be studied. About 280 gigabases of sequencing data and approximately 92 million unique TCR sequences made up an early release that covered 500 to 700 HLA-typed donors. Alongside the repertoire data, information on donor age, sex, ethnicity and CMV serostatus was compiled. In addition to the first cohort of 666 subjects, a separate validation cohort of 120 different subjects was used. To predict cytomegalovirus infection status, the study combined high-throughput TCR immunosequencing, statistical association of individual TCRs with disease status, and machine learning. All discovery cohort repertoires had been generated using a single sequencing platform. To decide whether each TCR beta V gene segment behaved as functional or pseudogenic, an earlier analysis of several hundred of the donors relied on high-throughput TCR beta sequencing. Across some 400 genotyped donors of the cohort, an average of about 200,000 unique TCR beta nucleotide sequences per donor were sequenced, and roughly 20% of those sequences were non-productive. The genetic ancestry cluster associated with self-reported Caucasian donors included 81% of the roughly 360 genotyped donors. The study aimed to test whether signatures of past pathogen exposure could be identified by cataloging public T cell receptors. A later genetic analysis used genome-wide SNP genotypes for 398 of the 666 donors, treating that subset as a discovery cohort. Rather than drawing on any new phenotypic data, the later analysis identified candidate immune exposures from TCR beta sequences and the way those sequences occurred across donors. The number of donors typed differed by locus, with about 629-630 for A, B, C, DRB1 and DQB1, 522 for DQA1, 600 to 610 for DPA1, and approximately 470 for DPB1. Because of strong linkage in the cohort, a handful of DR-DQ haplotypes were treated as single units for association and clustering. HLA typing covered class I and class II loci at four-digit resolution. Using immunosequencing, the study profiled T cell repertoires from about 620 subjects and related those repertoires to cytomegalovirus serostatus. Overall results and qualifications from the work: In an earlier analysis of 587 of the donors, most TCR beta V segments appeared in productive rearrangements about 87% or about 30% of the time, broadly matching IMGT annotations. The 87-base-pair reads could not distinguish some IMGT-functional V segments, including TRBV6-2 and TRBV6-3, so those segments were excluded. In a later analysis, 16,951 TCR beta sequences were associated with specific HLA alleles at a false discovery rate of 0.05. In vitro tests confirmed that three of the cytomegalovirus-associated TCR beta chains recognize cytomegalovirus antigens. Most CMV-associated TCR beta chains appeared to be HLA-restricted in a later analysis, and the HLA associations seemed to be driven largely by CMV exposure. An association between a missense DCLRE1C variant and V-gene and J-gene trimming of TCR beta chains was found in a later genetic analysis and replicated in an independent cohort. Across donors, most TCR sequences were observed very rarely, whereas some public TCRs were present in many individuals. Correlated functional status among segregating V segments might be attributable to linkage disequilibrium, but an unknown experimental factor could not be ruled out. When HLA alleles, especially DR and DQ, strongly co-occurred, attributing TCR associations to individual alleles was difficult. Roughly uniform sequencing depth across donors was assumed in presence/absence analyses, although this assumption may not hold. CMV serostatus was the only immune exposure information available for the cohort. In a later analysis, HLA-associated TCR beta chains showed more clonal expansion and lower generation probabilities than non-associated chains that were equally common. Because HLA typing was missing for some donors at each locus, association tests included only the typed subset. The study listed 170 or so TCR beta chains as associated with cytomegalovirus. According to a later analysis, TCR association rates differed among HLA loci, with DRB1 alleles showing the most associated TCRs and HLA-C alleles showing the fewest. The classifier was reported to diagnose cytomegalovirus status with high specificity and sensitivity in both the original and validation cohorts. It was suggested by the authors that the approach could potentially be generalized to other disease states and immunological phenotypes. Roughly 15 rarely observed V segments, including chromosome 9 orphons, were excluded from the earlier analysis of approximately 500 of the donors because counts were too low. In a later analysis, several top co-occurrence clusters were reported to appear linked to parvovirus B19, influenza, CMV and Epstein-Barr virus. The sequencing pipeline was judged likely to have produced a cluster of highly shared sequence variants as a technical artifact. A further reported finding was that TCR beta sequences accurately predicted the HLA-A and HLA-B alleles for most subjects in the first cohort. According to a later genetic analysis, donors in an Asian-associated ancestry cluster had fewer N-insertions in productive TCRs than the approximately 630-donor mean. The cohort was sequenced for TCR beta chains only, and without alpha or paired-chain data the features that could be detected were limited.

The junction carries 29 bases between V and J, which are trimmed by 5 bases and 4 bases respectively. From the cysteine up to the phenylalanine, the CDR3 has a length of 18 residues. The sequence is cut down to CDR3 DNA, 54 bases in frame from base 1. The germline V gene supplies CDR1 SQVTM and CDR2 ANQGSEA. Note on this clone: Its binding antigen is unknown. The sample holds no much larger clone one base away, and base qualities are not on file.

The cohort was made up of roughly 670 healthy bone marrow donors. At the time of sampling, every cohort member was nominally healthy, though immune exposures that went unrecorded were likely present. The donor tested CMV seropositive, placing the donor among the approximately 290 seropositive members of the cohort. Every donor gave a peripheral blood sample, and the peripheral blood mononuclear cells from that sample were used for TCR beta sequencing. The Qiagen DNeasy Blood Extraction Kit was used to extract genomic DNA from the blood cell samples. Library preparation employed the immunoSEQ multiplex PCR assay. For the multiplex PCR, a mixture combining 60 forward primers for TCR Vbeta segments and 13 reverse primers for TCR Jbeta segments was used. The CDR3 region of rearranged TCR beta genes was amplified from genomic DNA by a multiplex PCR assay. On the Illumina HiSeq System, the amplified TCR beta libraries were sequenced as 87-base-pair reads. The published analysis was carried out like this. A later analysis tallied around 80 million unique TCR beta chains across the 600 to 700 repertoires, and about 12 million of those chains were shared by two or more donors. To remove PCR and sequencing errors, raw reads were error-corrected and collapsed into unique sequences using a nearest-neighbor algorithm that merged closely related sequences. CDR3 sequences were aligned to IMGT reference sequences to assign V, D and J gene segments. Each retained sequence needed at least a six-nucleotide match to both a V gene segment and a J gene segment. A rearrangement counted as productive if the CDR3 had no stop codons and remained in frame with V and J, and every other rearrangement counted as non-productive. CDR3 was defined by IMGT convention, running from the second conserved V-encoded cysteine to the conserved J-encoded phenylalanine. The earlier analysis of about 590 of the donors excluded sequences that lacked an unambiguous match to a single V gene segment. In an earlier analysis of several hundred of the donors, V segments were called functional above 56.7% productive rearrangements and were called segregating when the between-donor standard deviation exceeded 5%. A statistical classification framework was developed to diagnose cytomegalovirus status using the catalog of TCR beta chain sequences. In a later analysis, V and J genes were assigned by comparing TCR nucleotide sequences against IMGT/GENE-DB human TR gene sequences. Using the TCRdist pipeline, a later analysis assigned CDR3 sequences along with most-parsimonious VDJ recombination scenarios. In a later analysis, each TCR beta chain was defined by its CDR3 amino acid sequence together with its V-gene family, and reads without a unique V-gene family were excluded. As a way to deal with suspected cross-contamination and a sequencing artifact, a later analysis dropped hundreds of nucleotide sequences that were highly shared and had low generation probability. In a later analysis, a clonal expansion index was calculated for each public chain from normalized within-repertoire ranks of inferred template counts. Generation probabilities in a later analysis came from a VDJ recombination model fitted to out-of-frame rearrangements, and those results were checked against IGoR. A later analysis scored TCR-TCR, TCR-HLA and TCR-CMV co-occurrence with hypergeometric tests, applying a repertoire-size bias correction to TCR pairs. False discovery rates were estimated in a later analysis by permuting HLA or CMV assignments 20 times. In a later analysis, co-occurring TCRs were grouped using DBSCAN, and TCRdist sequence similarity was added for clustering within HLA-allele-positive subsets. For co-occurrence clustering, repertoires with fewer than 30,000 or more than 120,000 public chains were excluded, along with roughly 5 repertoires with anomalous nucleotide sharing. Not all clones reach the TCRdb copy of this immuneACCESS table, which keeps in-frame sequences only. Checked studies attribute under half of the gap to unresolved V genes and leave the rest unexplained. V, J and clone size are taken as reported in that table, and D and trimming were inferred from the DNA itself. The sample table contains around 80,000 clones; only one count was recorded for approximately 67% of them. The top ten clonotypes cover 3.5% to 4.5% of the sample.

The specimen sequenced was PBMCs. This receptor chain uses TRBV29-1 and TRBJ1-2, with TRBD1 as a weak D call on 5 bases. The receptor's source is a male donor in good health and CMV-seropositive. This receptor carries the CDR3 CSVPSNRGPPRAIYGYTF. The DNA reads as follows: TGCAGCGTTCCCTCAAATAGGGGTCCCCCCCGGGCTATCTATGGCTACACCTTC.